This is a list of T cell receptor beta chains from one sample in a study of blood T cell repertoires in COVID-19. Produced via immunoSEQ multiplex PCR; TCRdb's table is partial and in-frame only. The sample yields fewer than 350,000 clones, 86% seen once. Material for sequencing was PBMCs or T cells enriched from blood (not recorded which). These receptor sequences come from a woman between 40 and 50 years old with acute COVID-19. CDR3s include the opening cysteine and the closing phenylalanine or tryptophan. The D gene is left open where the match is weak. Some rows have no size entry. The others give once, few or many, or a class for an expanded clone.

d_call	v_call	clone_size	j_call	cdr3_aa	cdr3_nt
TRBD1	TRBV19	.	TRBJ2-5	CASAERTGGQETQYF	TGTGCCAGCGCAGAACGGACAGGGGGTCAAGAGACCCAGTACTTC
.	TRBV6-5	.	TRBJ2-6	CASITSSGANVLTF	TGTGCCAGCATTACTTCCTCTGGGGCCAACGTCCTGACTTTC
.	TRBV6-1	.	TRBJ1-4	CASSGETARANEKLFF	TGTGCCAGCAGTGGGGAGACCGCAAGGGCCAACGAAAAACTGTTTTTT
TRBD1	TRBV7-9	.	TRBJ2-5	CASSLARVTGGETQYF	TGTGCCAGCAGCTTAGCGCGCGTGACAGGGGGAGAGACCCAGTACTTC
TRBD2	TRBV3-1/TRBV3-2	.	TRBJ2-1	CASSRYSGEATNEQFF	TGTGCCAGCAGCCGTTACAGCGGGGAGGCAACAAATGAGCAGTTCTTC
TRBD2	TRBV3-1/TRBV3-2	.	TRBJ2-3	CASSQGLADTDTQYF	TGTGCCAGCAGCCAAGGACTAGCGGACACAGATACGCAGTATTTT
.	TRBV10-3	.	TRBJ2-5	CAIKEGAETQYF	TGTGCCATCAAGGAAGGGGCAGAGACCCAGTACTTC
.	TRBV4-2	.	TRBJ1-4	CASSQGGGGITNEKLFF	TGTGCCAGCAGCCAAGGCGGGGGAGGGATAACTAATGAAAAACTGTTTTTT
TRBD1	TRBV10-3	.	TRBJ2-7	CAISELGTGGYEQYF	TGTGCCATCAGTGAGTTAGGGACAGGGGGCTACGAGCAGTACTTC
TRBD2	TRBV4-3	.	TRBJ2-1	CASSLGLAGVNEQFF	TGCGCCAGCAGCCTTGGGTTAGCGGGAGTCAATGAGCAGTTCTTC
.	TRBV19	.	TRBJ1-5	CASRQTGNQPQHF	TGTGCCAGTAGACAAACAGGGAATCAGCCCCAGCATTTT
.	TRBV28	.	TRBJ1-4	CASSLPTQGREKLFF	TGTGCCAGCAGTTTACCGACACAGGGTAGGGAAAAACTGTTTTTT
.	TRBV2	.	TRBJ2-5	CASSESETQYF	TGTGCCAGCAGTGAATCGGAGACCCAGTACTTC
.	TRBV2	.	TRBJ1-2	CASPPGNAGNYGYTF	TGTGCCAGCCCCCCCGGGAATGCCGGTAACTATGGCTACACCTTC
.	TRBV7-3	once	TRBJ2-2	CASSLSGIRGTGELFF	TGTGCCAGCAGCTTAAGTGGTATCCGGGGTACCGGGGAGCTGTTTTTT
TRBD1	TRBV5-6	.	TRBJ2-2	CASSVSGTGISGELFF	TGTGCCAGCAGCGTTTCCGGGACAGGGATAAGCGGGGAGCTGTTTTTT
TRBD1	TRBV7-8	.	TRBJ1-6	CASSLGTGGSSYNSPLHF	TGTGCCAGCAGCTTAGGGACAGGGGGTAGCTCCTATAATTCACCCCTCCACTTT
.	TRBV12-3/TRBV12-4	once	TRBJ2-7	CASTLTGNYEQYF	TGTGCCAGCACTCTGACAGGAAACTACGAGCAGTACTTC
TRBD2	TRBV5-6	.	TRBJ2-1	CASSPGWGGGYNEQFF	TGTGCCAGCAGCCCGGGGTGGGGCGGGGGTTACAATGAGCAGTTCTTC
TRBD2	TRBV5-1	few	TRBJ2-1	CASSLGTSKYNEQFF	TGCGCCAGCAGCTTGGGGACTAGTAAGTACAATGAGCAGTTCTTC
TRBD1	TRBV28	.	TRBJ1-4	CASRRQGATNEKLFF	TGTGCCAGCAGGAGACAGGGCGCAACTAATGAAAAACTGTTTTTT
.	TRBV7-2	.	TRBJ2-3	CASSLGGALGDTQYF	TGTGCCAGCAGCTTAGGCGGGGCCCTGGGAGATACGCAGTATTTT
TRBD2	TRBV10-3	.	TRBJ2-1	CAISGARAGRDNEQFF	TGTGCCATCAGTGGGGCAAGAGCGGGGAGGGACAATGAGCAGTTCTTC
.	TRBV5-5	.	TRBJ1-1	CASSSVDTKNTEAFF	TGTGCCAGCAGCTCGGTTGACACGAAGAACACTGAAGCTTTCTTT
.	TRBV5-4	.	TRBJ2-6	CASSSPGEGSGANVLTF	TGTGCCAGCAGCTCACCAGGGGAAGGCTCTGGGGCCAACGTCCTGACTTTC
TRBD1	TRBV29-1	.	TRBJ2-1	CSLGTGGYNEQFF	TGCAGCCTAGGGACAGGGGGTTACAATGAGCAGTTCTTC
.	TRBV19	.	TRBJ1-5	CASTTTGFGQPQHF	TGTGCCAGTACCACAACAGGGTTTGGACAGCCCCAGCATTTT
TRBD1	TRBV6-6	.	TRBJ2-3	CASSSPDRVGTDTQYF	TGTGCCAGCAGTTCCCCGGACAGGGTTGGCACAGATACGCAGTATTTT
TRBD1	TRBV5-1	.	TRBJ1-5	CASSVTGDNQPQHF	TGCGCCAGCAGCGTGACAGGGGACAATCAGCCCCAGCATTTT
TRBD1	TRBV6-5	.	TRBJ2-7	CASSAQGVRSYEQYF	TGTGCCAGCAGCGCGCAGGGGGTGAGGTCCTACGAGCAGTACTTC
TRBD2	TRBV4-3	.	TRBJ2-1	CASSQDTGGDSYNEQFF	TGCGCCAGCAGCCAAGATACGGGGGGTGACTCCTACAATGAGCAGTTCTTC
.	TRBV5-1	few	TRBJ2-2	CASSFQRFNTGELFF	TGCGCCAGCAGCTTTCAGCGGTTTAACACCGGGGAGCTGTTTTTT
.	TRBV6-5	.	TRBJ2-7	CASRRDPGSPYEQYF	TGTGCCAGCAGGCGGGACCCCGGCAGCCCCTACGAGCAGTACTTC
TRBD1	TRBV28	.	TRBJ1-4	CASSAQGALGEKLFF	TGTGCCAGCAGCGCACAGGGGGCTCTTGGTGAAAAACTGTTTTTT
.	TRBV6-5	.	TRBJ1-1	CASSTGGPTEAFF	TGTGCCAGCAGTACCGGGGGTCCCACTGAAGCTTTCTTT
TRBD1	TRBV18	.	TRBJ1-5	CASSPEGQGSQPQHF	TGTGCCAGCTCACCAGAGGGACAGGGGAGTCAGCCCCAGCATTTT